The clone carrying this T cell receptor beta chain was seen more than once but under ten times. Antigen specificity is unknown. Sequencing was performed with immunoSEQ multiplex PCR; in TCRdb, only in-frame clones are kept and a portion is missing. This table has 75,000 to 100,000 clones, roughly 90% appearing once. This specimen comes from a study of T cell responses to AZD1222 COVID-19 vaccine. Study results and caveats: Donors were mostly white British, more females; clonal diversity possibly underestimated. Close to half of all spike-specific TCRs reportedly target regions of the variants that are unmutated. Rises in breadth and depth of Spike-specific TCRs came after two AZD1222 doses.

Germline lookup yields CDR1 MNHNS and CDR2 SASEGT. V was trimmed by 2 bases and J by 0 bases, leaving 5 bases between them. The CDR3 runs to 14 residues. The gene calls are TRBV6-1 and TRBJ1-5; no definite D call. The clonotype originates from an adult in good health. The specimen was peripheral blood, collected on day 0 of AZD1222 vaccination. CDR3 sequence (DNA): TGTGCCAGCAGTGAACCGTATAGCAATCAGCCCCAGCATTTT. It yields the protein CASSEPYSNQPQHF.